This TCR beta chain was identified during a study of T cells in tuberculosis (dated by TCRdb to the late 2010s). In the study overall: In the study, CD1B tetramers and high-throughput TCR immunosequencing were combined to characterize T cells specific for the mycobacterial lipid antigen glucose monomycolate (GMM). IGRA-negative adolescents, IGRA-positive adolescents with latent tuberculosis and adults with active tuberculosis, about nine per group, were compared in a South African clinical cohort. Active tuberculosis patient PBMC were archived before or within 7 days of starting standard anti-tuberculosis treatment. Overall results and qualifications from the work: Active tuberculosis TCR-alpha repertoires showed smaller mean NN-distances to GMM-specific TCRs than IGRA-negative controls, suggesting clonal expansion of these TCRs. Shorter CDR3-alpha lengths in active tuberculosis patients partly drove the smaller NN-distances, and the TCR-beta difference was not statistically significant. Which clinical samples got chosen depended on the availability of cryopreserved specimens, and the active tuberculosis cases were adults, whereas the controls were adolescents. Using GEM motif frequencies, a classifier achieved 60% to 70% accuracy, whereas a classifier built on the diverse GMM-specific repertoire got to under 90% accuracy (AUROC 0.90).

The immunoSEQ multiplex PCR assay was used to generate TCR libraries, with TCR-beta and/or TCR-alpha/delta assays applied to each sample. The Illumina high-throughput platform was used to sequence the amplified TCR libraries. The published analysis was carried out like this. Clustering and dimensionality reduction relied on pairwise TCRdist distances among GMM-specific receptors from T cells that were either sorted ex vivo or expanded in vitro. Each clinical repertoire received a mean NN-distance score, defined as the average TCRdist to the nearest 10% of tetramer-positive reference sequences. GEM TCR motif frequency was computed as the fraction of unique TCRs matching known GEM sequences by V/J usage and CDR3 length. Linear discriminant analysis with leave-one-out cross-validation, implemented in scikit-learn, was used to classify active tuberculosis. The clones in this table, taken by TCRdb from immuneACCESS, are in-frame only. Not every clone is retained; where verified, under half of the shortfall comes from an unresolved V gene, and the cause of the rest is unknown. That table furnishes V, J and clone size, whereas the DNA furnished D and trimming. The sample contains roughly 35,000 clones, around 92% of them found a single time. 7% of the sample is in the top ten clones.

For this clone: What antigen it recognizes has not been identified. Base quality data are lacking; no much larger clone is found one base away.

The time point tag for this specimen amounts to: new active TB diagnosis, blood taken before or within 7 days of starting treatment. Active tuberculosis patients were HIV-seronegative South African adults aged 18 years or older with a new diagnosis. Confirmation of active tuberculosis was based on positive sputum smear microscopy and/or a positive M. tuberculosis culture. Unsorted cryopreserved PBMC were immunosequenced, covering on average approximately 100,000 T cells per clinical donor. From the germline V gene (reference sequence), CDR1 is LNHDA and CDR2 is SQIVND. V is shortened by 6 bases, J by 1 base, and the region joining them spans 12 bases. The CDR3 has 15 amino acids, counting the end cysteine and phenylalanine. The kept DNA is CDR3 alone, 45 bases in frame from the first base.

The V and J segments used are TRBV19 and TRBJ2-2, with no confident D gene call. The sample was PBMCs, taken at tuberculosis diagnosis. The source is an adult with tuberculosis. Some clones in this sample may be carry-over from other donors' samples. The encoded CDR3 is CASRRNHLNTGELFF. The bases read TGTGCCAGTAGGAGAAACCACTTGAACACCGGGGAGCTGTTTTTT.